This TCR beta chain stems from a study of post-analysis software for immune sequencing data. Background on the study: Relapsing-remitting, secondary progressive and progressive-relapsing forms of multiple sclerosis all featured among disease courses.

This CDR3 has 14 amino acids. CDR1 and CDR2 from the germline V gene are GTSNPN and SVGIG (reference sequence). The V and J ends lost 0 bases and 9 bases, in that order; junction bases with no gene match: 7. This clonotype was observed a few times. Its target is unknown. Whole-study results and caveats: Controls showed significantly higher normalized Chao1 diversity than did multiple sclerosis patients. F-measure co-clustering was strong for batch-matched samples. There were five TRBV segments more frequent in patients than controls, and TRBV5-6, TRBV5-1 and TRBV20-1 were among them.

Unique molecular identifiers tagged the TCR beta cDNA libraries. Yield was approximately 500,000 cDNA molecules from roughly 0.93 to 9.6 million T cells. One entry per CDR3 protein results from TCRdb running MiXCR on the PCR reads. The sample gives 550,000 to 700,000 distinct CDR3 sequences, around 40% of which show up once; roughly 1.7% is in the top ten. This sequence was found in a girl between 10 and 17 years old with multiple sclerosis. Sequencing was carried out using blood. V is TRBV30 and J is TRBJ2-1, with 8 bases lining up with TRBD2. In nucleotides, the CDR3 is TGTGCCTGGAGTGTACTGAGCGGGAGAGCTGAGCAGTTCTTC. As protein: CAWSVLSGRAEQFF.